This entry lists 15 T cell receptor beta chains sequenced from one sample in a study of blood T cells in healthy people across ages. It was with a sample-barcoded 5' primer and a J-beta primer mix that a second PCR of roughly 7 to 12 cycles was run. TCRdb ran MiXCR on the 5' RACE reads and lists one entry per CDR3 protein. The sample has 650,000 to 950,000 distinct CDR3 sequences, 40% to 50% seen once. The material sequenced was blood. These receptors were taken from a man in his 60s in good health.

This clonotype showed up just once. The junction and the germline gene differ at one end; a read error may be behind it. The chain is built from TRBV28 and TRBJ1-6; D unresolved. The germline V gene encodes CDR1 MDHEN and CDR2 SYDVKM. This CDR3 is built from 15 residues. The CDR3, as DNA: TGTGCCAGCAGTCCACCCGGGCCAAATAATTCACCCCCCCACTTT. Its protein product is CASSPPGPNNSPPHF.

The table lists this clonotype with a few counts. The chain combines TRBV6-5 with TRBJ2-7; 8 nucleotides match TRBD2. The germline V gene encodes CDR1 MNHEY and CDR2 SVGAGI. CDR3 size: 15 residues. With 5 bases clipped from V and 4 bases from J, the junction kept 10 bases outside the gene matches. The CDR3 bases are TGTGCCAGCAGTCCATCATGGACTAGCCCATACGAGCAGTACTTC. Its translation: CASSPSWTSPYEQYF.

The V call is TRBV24-1, the J call TRBJ2-3; the D gene is possibly TRBD1 (7 bases). Trimming removed 4 bases at V and 2 bases at J, with 18 bases between. Germline values: CDR1 KGHDR, CDR2 SFDVKD. This CDR3 is built from 17 residues. The DNA for the CDR3 is TGTGCCACCAGTGACTCGGGGGCGGGACAGATCACAGATACGCAGTATTTT. The encoded protein is CATSDSGAGQITDTQYF.

This clonotype was observed a handful of times. The V and J genes are TRBV10-3 and TRBJ1-1; TRBD1 is a possible D gene (5 bases). The germline V gene encodes CDR1 ENHRY and CDR2 SYGVKD. Trimming left V 0 bases short and J 1 base short, with 9 bases between. The CDR3 runs to 15 residues. In nucleotides, the CDR3 is TGTGCCATCAGTGAGTCAACAGGAGAGAACACTGAAGCTTTCTTT. Its translation: CAISESTGENTEAFF.

This rearrangement joins TRBV5-4 to TRBJ1-4, with D perhaps TRBD1 (5 bases). From germline, CDR1 is SGHNT and CDR2 YYREEE (reference sequence). The CDR3 totals 14 residues. The ends were cut back, 0 bases at V and 10 bases at J, with 13 bases in the middle. Written as DNA, the CDR3 is TGTGCCAGCAGCTTGGACACGGGGGGAGGAAAACTGTTTTTT. Translated, it gives CASSLDTGGGKLFF.

The rearrangement uses TRBV29-1 and TRBJ2-5, with TRBD1 identical over 7 bases. CDR1 SQVTM and CDR2 ANQGSEA come from the germline V gene. V was clipped by 6 bases and J by 4 bases; unmatched bases: 2. There are 11 residues in the CDR3. CDR3 in amino acids: CSVQGRETQYF. The CDR3 coding sequence is TGCAGCGTACAGGGGAGAGAGACCCAGTACTTC.

V is TRBV6-5 and J is TRBJ2-1, with D tentatively TRBD1 (5 bases). CDR1 and CDR2 (germline): MNHEY, SVGAGI. This CDR3 contains 14 residues. V lost 2 bases and J 6 bases, leaving 11 bases between the germline ends. CDR3 loop: CASSYGRAVNEQFF. The CDR3 DNA follows: TGTGCCAGCAGTTACGGCAGGGCGGTCAATGAGCAGTTCTTC.

This clonotype was detected a few times. This chain joins TRBV27 and TRBJ1-5; TRBD1 matches 7 bases. Germline V gives CDR1 MNHEY, CDR2 SMNVEV (reference sequence). The V and J ends lost 2 bases and 3 bases, in that order; junction bases with no gene match: 4. The CDR3 consists of 15 residues. The CDR3 loop is CASSLTGAINQPQHF. CDR3 DNA sequence: TGTGCCAGCAGTTTAACAGGGGCGATCAATCAGCCCCAGCATTTT.

The V and J genes are TRBV28 and TRBJ1-4, with D hard to call. The CDR3 has 14 amino acids. Germline assignment: CDR1 MDHEN and CDR2 SYDVKM. Trimming removed 4 bases at V and 6 bases at J, with 12 bases between. The chain's CDR3 is CASSWAGGDEKLFF. CDR3 nucleotide sequence: TGTGCCAGCAGTTGGGCCGGCGGGGATGAAAAACTGTTTTTT.

The V and J genes are TRBV4-3 and TRBJ1-2; tentatively, D is TRBD1 (5 bases). The CDR3 is 14 residues long. V shed 1 base and J shed 2 bases, with 8 bases lying between them. The germline V gene has CDR1 LGHNA and CDR2 YSLEER. The CDR3 DNA reads as TGCGCCAGCAGCCAAGCCCGGGACAACTATGGCTACACCTTC. Its translation: CASSQARDNYGYTF.

The rearrangement links TRBV20-1 to TRBJ2-3, with 9 bases lining up with TRBD2. Trimming at V came to 0 bases and at J to 2 bases, leaving 9 bases not matched to a gene. This CDR3 is 17 amino acids long. Germline V CDR1 and CDR2: DFQATT, SNEGSKA (reference sequence). The CDR3 nucleotides read TGCAGTGCTAGAGATTTCTCTGGGACTAGCAACACAGATACGCAGTATTTT. Its translation: CSARDFSGTSNTDTQYF.

The chain couples TRBV10-3 to TRBJ2-7; 8 nucleotides match TRBD1. Germline V gives CDR1 ENHRY, CDR2 SYGVKD. The CDR3 runs to 15 residues. V was pared by 2 bases and J by 2 bases, with 5 bases of the junction left unmatched. CDR3 protein: CAISEDGTGAYEQYF. Written as DNA, the CDR3 is TGTGCCATCAGTGAGGATGGGACAGGCGCCTACGAGCAGTACTTC.

The chain combines TRBV28 with TRBJ2-3; D is possibly TRBD1 (6 bases). CDR1 MDHEN and CDR2 SYDVKM come from the germline V gene. This CDR3 is built from 15 residues. The V end was cut by 2 bases, the J end by 6 bases, with 15 bases between. In DNA, the CDR3 is TGTGCCAGCAGTTTAGGGGGCAGGGCGTCTGATACGCAGTATTTT. It specifies CASSLGGRASDTQYF.

On this clonotype: Possible read error: a much larger clone is one base away. This chain links TRBV7-2 with TRBJ2-1; tentative D call: TRBD1 (5 bases). The CDR3 runs to 15 residues. CDR1 and CDR2 (germline): SGHTA, FQGNSA. The chain's CDR3 is CANSSPEDNYNEQFF. In nucleotides, the CDR3 is TGTGCCAACAGCTCGCCAGAGGACAACTACAATGAGCAGTTCTTC.

This clonotype showed up just a few times. This sequence joins TRBV5-5 and TRBJ2-3, with TRBD1 identical over 7 bases. The germline V gene encodes CDR1 SGHKS and CDR2 YYEKEE (reference sequence). V lost 0 bases to trimming and J lost 6 bases; unmatched junction nucleotides: 4. This CDR3 comprises 14 residues. Written as DNA, the CDR3 is TGTGCCAGCAGCTTGGGGGACAGAATGGATACGCAGTATTTT. Translating gives CASSLGDRMDTQYF.